A single T cell receptor (beta chain) is shown here with its context. Antigen unknown. Template switching by 5'RACE produced TCR cDNA, adding a universal primer site and UMIs. TCRdb recomputed calls from the 5' RACE reads with MiXCR, one row per CDR3 protein. In the table there are about 300,000 distinct CDR3 sequences, 7.5% to 9.5% of which are singletons. There are 14 residues in the CDR3. From germline, CDR1 is SGHNT and CDR2 YENEEA. With 0 bases removed from V and 5 bases from J, the gap between germline ends came to 8 bases. The source of the sample is a study of T cells after yellow fever vaccination. On the study more broadly: It was SMART-Seq v4 Ultra Low Input that prepared the fractions with low cell numbers. Study conclusions and caveats: Reappearance after the booster was observed for most primary-vaccination clones (more than 95% CD4, over 75% CD8).

This specimen consisted of CD4+ T cells sorted from PBMCs, obtained 5 days after the yellow fever booster vaccination. The chain links TRBV11-3 to TRBJ2-1; no definite D call. The sequence was obtained from a young man who received the YFV17D yellow fever vaccine. The CDR3 loop reads CASSLDGQNNEQFF. CDR3 coding DNA: TGTGCCAGCAGCTTAGATGGGCAAAACAATGAGCAGTTCTTC.